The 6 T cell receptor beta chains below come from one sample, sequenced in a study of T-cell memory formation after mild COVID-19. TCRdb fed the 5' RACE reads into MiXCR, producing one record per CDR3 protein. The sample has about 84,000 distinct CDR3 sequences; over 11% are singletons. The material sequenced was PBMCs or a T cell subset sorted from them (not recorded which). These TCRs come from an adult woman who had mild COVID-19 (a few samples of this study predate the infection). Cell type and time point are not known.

CDR3 coding DNA: TGCAGTGCTAGAGACCACGCCGGGACTAGCGTCTACAATGAGCAGTTCTTC. Protein: CSARDHAGTSVYNEQFF. The chain uses TRBV20-1 and TRBJ2-1; 10 positions agree with TRBD2. V was pared by 0 bases and J by 3 bases, with 8 bases of the junction left unmatched. This CDR3 is built from 17 residues. Germline CDR1 DFQATT, CDR2 SNEGSKA (reference sequence).

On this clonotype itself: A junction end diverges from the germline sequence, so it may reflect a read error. This chain's CDR3 is CASTLPGTNNEQFF. DNA of the CDR3: TGTGCCAGCACCTTACCCGGGACAAACAATGAGCAGTTCTTC. The rearrangement links TRBV7-9 to TRBJ2-1; weak D call: TRBD1 (6 bases). CDR1 and CDR2 (germline): SEHNR, FQNEAQ (reference sequence). The length of the CDR3 is 14 residues.

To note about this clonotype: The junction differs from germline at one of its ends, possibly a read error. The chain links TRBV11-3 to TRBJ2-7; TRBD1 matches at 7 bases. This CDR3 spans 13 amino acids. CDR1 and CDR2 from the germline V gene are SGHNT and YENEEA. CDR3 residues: CASSSTAQGVLFF. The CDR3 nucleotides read TGTGCCAGCAGCTCAACAGCGCAGGGGGTCTTGTTCTTC. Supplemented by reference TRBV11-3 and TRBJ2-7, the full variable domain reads EAGVVQSPRYKIIEKKQPVAFWCNPISGHNTLYWYLQNLGQGPELLIRYENEEAVDDSQLPKDRFSAERLKGVDSTLKIQPAELGDSAVYLCASSSTAQGVLFFGPGTRLTVT.

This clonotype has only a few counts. CDR3 protein: CSVVAGYNQPQHF. The CDR3 DNA follows: TGCAGCGTTGTAGCAGGGTACAATCAGCCCCAGCATTTT. This chain links TRBV29-1 with TRBJ1-5, with TRBD1 as a possible D gene (5 bases). There are 13 residues in the CDR3. The V end lost 4 bases, the J end lost 3 bases, and 10 bases lay between the germline ends. Germline V CDR1 and CDR2: SQVTM, ANQGSEA.

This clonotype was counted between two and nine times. The CDR3 nucleotides read TGCGCCAGCAGCCAAGACATGACAGGGGAAGTCGCCTACGAGCAGTACTTC. Protein product: CASSQDMTGEVAYEQYF. The chain carries TRBV4-3 and TRBJ2-7, with TRBD1 matching 8 bases. The germline gives CDR1 LGHNA, CDR2 YSLEER. The V and J ends lost 0 bases and 2 bases, in that order; junction bases with no gene match: 9. The CDR3 totals 17 residues.

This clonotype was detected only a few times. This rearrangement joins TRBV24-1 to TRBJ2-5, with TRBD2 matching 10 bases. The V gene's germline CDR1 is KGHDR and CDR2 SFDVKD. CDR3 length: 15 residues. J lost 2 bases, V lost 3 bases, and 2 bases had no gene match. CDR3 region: CATSDRTSGQETQYF. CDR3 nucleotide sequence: TGTGCCACCAGTGATCGGACTAGCGGACAAGAGACCCAGTACTTC.